The clone carrying this T cell receptor (beta chain) has more than one count but fewer than ten. The data belong to a study of T cell changes during pregnancy in multiple sclerosis. Method: immunoSEQ multiplex PCR; TCRdb's copy keeps in-frame clones and lacks some. The sample consists of around 40,000 clones, more than 85% of them appearing once. Sequences were derived from CD8+ T cells from peripheral blood mononuclear cells, sampled in the third trimester of pregnancy. This TCR came from a female donor with multiple sclerosis, enrolled in a pregnancy study.

This CDR3 reads CASSSRTGELFF. CDR3 nucleotide sequence: TGTGCCAGCAGCTCCCGGACCGGGGAGCTGTTTTTT. The chain combines TRBV9 with TRBJ2-2; no reliable D call. The germline V gene encodes CDR1 SGDLS and CDR2 YYNGEE. The CDR3 length is 12 residues. Trimming removed 4 bases at V and 5 bases at J, with 6 bases between.